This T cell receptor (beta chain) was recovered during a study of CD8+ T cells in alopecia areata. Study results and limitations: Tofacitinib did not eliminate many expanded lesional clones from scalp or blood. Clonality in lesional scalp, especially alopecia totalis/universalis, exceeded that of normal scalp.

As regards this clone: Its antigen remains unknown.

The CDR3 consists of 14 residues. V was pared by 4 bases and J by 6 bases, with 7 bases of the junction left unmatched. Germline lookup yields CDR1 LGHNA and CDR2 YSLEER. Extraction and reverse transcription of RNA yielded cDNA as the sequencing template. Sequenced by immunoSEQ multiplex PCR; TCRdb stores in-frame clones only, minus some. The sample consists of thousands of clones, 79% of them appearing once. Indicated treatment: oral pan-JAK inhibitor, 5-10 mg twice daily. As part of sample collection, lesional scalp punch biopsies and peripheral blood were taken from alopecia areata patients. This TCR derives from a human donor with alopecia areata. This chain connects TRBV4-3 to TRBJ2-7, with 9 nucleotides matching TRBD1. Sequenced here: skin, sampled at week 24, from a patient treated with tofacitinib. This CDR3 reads CASSLLPGQGEQYF. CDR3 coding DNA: TGCGCCAGCAGCCTCCTCCCGGGACAGGGCGAGCAGTACTTC.